The 19 T cell receptor beta chains below all came from one sample that was sequenced in a study of T-cell memory formation after mild COVID-19. TCRdb re-called the 5' RACE reads with MiXCR, one entry per CDR3 protein. Of 130,000 to 150,000 distinct CDR3 sequences listed, 15% to 20% are singletons. Sequenced: PBMCs or a T cell subset sorted from them (not recorded which). These receptor sequences come from an adult woman who had mild COVID-19 (a few samples of this study predate the infection). Cell type and time point are not known.

V gene TRBV19 combines with J gene TRBJ2-5; possible D gene TRBD1, 6 bases. The germline CDR1 and CDR2 sequences are LNHDA and SQIVND (reference sequence). V gave up 3 bases and J gave up 5 bases, with 13 bases separating them. The CDR3 length is 14 residues. Written as DNA, the CDR3 is TGTGCCAGTAGTATCCCCCAGGGGTGGGAGACCCAGTACTTC. Translating it yields CASSIPQGWETQYF. Together with reference TRBV19 and TRBJ2-5, the CDR3 gives the full variable domain: DGGITQSPKYLFRKEGQNVTLSCEQNLNHDAMYWYRQDPGQGLRLIYYSQIVNDFQKGDIAEGYSVSREKKESFPLTVTSAQKNPTAFYLCASSIPQGWETQYFGPGTRLLVL.

V and J are TRBV6-6 and TRBJ1-2; D gene ambiguous. This CDR3 contains 13 residues. V was pared by 5 bases and J by 5 bases, with 12 bases between. Per the germline V gene, CDR1 is MNHNY and CDR2 is SVGAGI (reference sequence). The CDR3 protein is CASSLSTLYGYTF. The CDR3 DNA sequence: TGTGCCAGCAGTCTCTCAACGCTATATGGCTACACCTTC.

This clonotype was seen once. In DNA form, the CDR3 reads TGTGCCAGCAGCTCGCGCCCGGGACTAGCCAACACCGGGGAGCTGTTTTTT. Translated, it gives CASSSRPGLANTGELFF. The chain is built from TRBV5-4 and TRBJ2-2, with TRBD2 matching 9 bases. The CDR3 totals 17 residues. The germline CDR1 and CDR2 sequences are SGHNT and YYREEE (reference sequence). Trimming at V came to 3 bases and at J to 2 bases, leaving 8 bases not matched to a gene. Looking up the rest from reference TRBV5-4 and TRBJ2-2 gives the full variable domain: ETGVTQSPTHLIKTRGQQVTLRCSSQSGHNTVSWYQQALGQGPQFIFQYYREEENGRGNFPPRFSGLQFPNYSSELNVNALELDDSALYLCASSSRPGLANTGELFFGEGSRLTVL.

This clonotype was counted once. This rearrangement joins TRBV29-1 to TRBJ1-1, with D hard to call. V lost 2 bases and J lost 4, with 11 bases in between. The V gene's germline CDR1 is SQVTM and CDR2 ANQGSEA. The CDR3 is 13 amino acids. This chain's CDR3 is CSVESGRSTEAFF. The CDR3 nucleotides read TGCAGCGTTGAATCGGGCAGATCCACTGAAGCTTTCTTT.

This clonotype came up many times. The V call is TRBV7-3, the J call TRBJ2-7, with D uncertain. V was clipped by 5 bases and J by 6 bases, with 11 bases between them. Looked up from germline, CDR1 is SGHTA and CDR2 is FQGTGA. This CDR3 comprises 12 residues. The CDR3 loop reads CASSPRLGEQYF. CDR3 bases: TGTGCCAGCAGCCCCCGCCTGGGCGAGCAGTACTTC.

This clonotype was detected only a few times. The chain recombines TRBV29-1 with TRBJ2-5; 10 nucleotides match TRBD1. Trimming took 7 bases from V and 7 from J; bases not matched to a gene: 6. CDR1 SQVTM and CDR2 ANQGSEA come from the germline V gene. This CDR3 is 12 amino acids long. CDR3 in amino acids: CSAGTGEGTQYF. The DNA for the CDR3 is TGCAGCGCGGGGACAGGGGAGGGGACCCAGTACTTC.

The rearrangement uses TRBV18 and TRBJ1-3, with TRBD1 as a possible D gene (5 bases). V lost 6 bases and J 0 bases, leaving 15 bases between the germline ends. This CDR3 region has 16 residues. The V gene's germline CDR1 is KGHSH and CDR2 LQKENI. Written as DNA, the CDR3 is TGTGCCAGCTCGCCAAGACAGATCCGCTCTGGAAACACCATATATTTT. Protein: CASSPRQIRSGNTIYF. The whole variable domain, filled in from reference TRBV18 and TRBJ1-3, reads NAGVMQNPRHLVRRRGQEARLRCSPMKGHSHVYWYRQLPEEGLKFMVYLQKENIIDESGMPKERFSAEFPKEGPSILRIQQVVRGDSAAYFCASSPRQIRSGNTIYFGEGSWLTVV.

The gene calls are TRBV6-5 and TRBJ1-2; 9 bases are a match to TRBD1. There are 13 residues in the CDR3. From germline, CDR1 is MNHEY and CDR2 SVGAGI. After removal of 8 bases from V and 4 bases from J, the junction contained 5 bases not matched to a gene. The CDR3 coding sequence is TGTGCCAGCTCGACAGGGGGTACCTATGGCTACACCTTC. Translation gives CASSTGGTYGYTF.

This clonotype was picked up a small number of times. This sequence joins TRBV25-1 and TRBJ2-1, with 12 bases lining up with TRBD2. The CDR3 totals 16 residues. The V segment lost 5 bases and the J segment 3 bases; nucleotides outside the gene matches: 5. CDR1 and CDR2 from the germline V gene are MGHDK and SYGVNS. In DNA, the CDR3 is TGTGCCAGCAGTCACACTAGCGGGAGGATCTACAATGAGCAGTTCTTC. Protein: CASSHTSGRIYNEQFF.

This clonotype was found a few times. The chain combines TRBV5-5 with TRBJ2-3; D unclear. Trimming took off 0 bases at V and 6 bases at J, with 5 bases between the two ends. CDR1 is SGHKS, CDR2 YYEKEE, per germline (reference sequence). The CDR3 runs to 12 residues. CDR3 in DNA: TGTGCCAGCAGCTTGGAGGCGGATACGCAGTATTTT. It specifies CASSLEADTQYF.

This clonotype came up a few times. The rearrangement joins TRBV7-9 to TRBJ2-1; D not certain. This CDR3 is built from 14 residues. V gave up 1 base and J gave up 5 bases, with 9 bases separating them. CDR1 SEHNR and CDR2 FQNEAQ come from the germline V gene (reference sequence). The CDR3 here is CASSLETRNNEQFF. CDR3 nucleotide sequence: TGTGCCAGCAGCTTAGAAACAAGAAACAATGAGCAGTTCTTC.

This chain uses TRBV6-4 with TRBJ2-5; D is perhaps TRBD1 or TRBD2 (7 bases each). Germline V gene data show CDR1 as MRHNA and CDR2 as SNTAGT. CDR3 length: 15 amino acids. V lost 2 bases, J lost 4 bases, and 14 bases lay in between. The CDR3 sequence is CASSDQGGAGETQYF. CDR3 in DNA: TGTGCCAGCAGTGACCAGGGGGGGGCCGGAGAGACCCAGTACTTC.

The V and J genes are TRBV12-3 or TRBV12-4 and TRBJ1-3; maybe TRBD1 (5 bases). The CDR3 contains 17 residues. V lost 5 bases and J 0 bases, leaving 17 bases between the germline ends. As DNA, the CDR3 is TGTGCCAGCAGTCCCATGGGGGGACTGGGCTCTGGAAACACCATATATTTT. As protein: CASSPMGGLGSGNTIYF.

The sample holds a few counts of this clonotype. V is TRBV5-1 and J is TRBJ2-1, with D hard to call. The germline CDR1 and CDR2 sequences are SGHRS and YFSETQ. This CDR3 spans 15 amino acids. Trimming took 5 bases from V and 0 from J, leaving 12 bases between them. CDR3 coding DNA: TGCGCCAGCAGTTTACCAGAGAACTCCTACAATGAGCAGTTCTTC. It is translated as CASSLPENSYNEQFF. Full variable domain (outside the CDR3, taken from reference TRBV5-1 and TRBJ2-1): KAGVTQTPRYLIKTRGQQVTLSCSPISGHRSVSWYQQTPGQGLQFLFEYFSETQRNKGNFPGRFSGRQFSNSRSEMNVSTLELGDSALYLCASSLPENSYNEQFFGPGTRLTVL.

The chain recombines TRBV20-1 with TRBJ1-2; the D is unclear. V dropped 6 bases and J dropped 5 bases, with 10 bases sitting between them. CDR1 and CDR2 from the germline V gene are DFQATT and SNEGSKA (reference sequence). This CDR3 region has 11 residues. This chain's CDR3 is CSARGVYGYTF. CDR3 coding DNA: TGCAGTGCACGCGGGGTTTATGGCTACACCTTC.

The chain joins TRBV6-6 to TRBJ2-5; D is undetermined. This CDR3 contains 13 residues. The germline V gene encodes CDR1 MNHNY and CDR2 SVGAGI (reference sequence). With 7 bases removed from V and 1 base from J, the gap between germline ends came to 10 bases. Here the CDR3 DNA reads TGTGCCAGCACTCTCCGGCTCCAAGAGACCCAGTACTTC. Protein sequence: CASTLRLQETQYF.

The table lists this clonotype with many counts. The chain combines TRBV4-1 with TRBJ2-7; 12 positions match TRBD2. The CDR3 runs to 16 residues. V was clipped by 4 bases and J by 4 bases; unmatched bases: 8. Germline V gene data show CDR1 as MGHRA and CDR2 as YSYEKL. In nucleotides, the CDR3 is TGCGCCAGCAGCCTTGAACTAGCGGGAGGTTCGTACGAGCAGTACTTC. This translates into CASSLELAGGSYEQYF.

The chain couples TRBV30 to TRBJ2-1; D is uncertain. Between the trimmed V and J ends, which lost 4 bases and 8 bases, there was a span of 9 bases. Germline V gene lookup returns CDR1 GTSNPN and CDR2 SVGIG (reference sequence). The CDR3 loop spans 11 amino acids. The CDR3 region has the DNA TGTGCCTGGACCCCCGGCTATGAGCAGTTCTTC. This translates into CAWTPGYEQFF.

This chain uses TRBV5-1 with TRBJ1-1; D call uncertain. The V gene lost 0 bases and the J gene lost 2 bases, with 5 bases spanning the gap. Germline CDR1 SGHRS, CDR2 YFSETQ. This CDR3 region has 13 residues. Here the CDR3 DNA reads TGCGCCAGCAGCTTGGTGCCAAACACTGAAGCTTTCTTT. It yields the protein CASSLVPNTEAFF.